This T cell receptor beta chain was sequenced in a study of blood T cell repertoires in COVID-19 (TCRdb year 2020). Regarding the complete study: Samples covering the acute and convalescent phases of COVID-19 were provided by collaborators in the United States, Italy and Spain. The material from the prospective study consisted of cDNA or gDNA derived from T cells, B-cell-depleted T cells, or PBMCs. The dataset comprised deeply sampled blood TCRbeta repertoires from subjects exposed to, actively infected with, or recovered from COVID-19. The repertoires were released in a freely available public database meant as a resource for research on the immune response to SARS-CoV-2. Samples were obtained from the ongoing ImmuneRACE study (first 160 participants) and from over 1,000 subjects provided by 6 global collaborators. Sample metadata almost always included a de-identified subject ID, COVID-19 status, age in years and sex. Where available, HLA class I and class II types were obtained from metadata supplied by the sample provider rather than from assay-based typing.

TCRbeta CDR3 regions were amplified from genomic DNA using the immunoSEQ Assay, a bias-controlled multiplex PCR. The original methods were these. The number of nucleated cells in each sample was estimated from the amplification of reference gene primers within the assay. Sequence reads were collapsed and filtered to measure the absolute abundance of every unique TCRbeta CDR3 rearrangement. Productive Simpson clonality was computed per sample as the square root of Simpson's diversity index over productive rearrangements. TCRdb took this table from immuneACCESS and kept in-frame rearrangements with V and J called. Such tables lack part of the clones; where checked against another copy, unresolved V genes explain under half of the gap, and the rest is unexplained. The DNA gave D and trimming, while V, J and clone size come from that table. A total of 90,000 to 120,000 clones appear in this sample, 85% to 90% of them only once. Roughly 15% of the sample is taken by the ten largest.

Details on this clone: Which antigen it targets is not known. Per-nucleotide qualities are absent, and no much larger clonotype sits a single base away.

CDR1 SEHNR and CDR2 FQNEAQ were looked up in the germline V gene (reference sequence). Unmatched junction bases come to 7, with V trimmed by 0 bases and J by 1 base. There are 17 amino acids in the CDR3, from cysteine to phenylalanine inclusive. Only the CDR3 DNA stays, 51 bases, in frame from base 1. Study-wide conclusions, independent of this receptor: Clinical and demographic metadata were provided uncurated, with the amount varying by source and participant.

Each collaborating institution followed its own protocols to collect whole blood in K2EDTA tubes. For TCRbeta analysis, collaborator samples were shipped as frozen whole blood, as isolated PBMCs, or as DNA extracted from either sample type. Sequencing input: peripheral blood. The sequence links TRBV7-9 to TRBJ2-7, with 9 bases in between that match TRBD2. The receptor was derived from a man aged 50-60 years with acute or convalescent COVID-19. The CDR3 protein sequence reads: CASSLAPGLAVSYEQYF. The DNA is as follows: TGTGCCAGCAGCTTAGCGCCGGGACTAGCAGTTTCCTACGAGCAGTACTTC.